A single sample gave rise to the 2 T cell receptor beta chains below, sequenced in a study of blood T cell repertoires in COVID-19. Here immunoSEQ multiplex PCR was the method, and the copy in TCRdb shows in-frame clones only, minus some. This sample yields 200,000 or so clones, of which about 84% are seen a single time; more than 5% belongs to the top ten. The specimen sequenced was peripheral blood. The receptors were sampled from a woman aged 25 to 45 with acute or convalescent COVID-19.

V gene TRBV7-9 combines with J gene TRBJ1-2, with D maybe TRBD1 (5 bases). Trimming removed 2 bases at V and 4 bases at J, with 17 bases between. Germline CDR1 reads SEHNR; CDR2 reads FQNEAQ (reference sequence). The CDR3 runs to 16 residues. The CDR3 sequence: CASSLSLIRQGYGYTF. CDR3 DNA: TGTGCCAGCAGCTTAAGCTTAATACGGCAGGGCTATGGCTACACCTTC. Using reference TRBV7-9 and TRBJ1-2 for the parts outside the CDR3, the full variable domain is DTGVSQNPRHKITKRGQNVTFRCDPISEHNRLYWYRQTLGQGPEFLTYFQNEAQLEKSRLLSDRFSAERPKGSFSTLEIQRTEQGDSAMYLCASSLSLIRQGYGYTFGSGTRLTVV.

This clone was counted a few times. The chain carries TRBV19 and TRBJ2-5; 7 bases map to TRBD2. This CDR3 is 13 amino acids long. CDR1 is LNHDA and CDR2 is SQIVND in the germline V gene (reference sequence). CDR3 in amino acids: CATSGALTETQYF. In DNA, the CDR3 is TGTGCAACAAGCGGGGCCTTGACGGAGACCCAGTACTTC. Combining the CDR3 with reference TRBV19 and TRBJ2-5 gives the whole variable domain DGGITQSPKYLFRKEGQNVTLSCEQNLNHDAMYWYRQDPGQGLRLIYYSQIVNDFQKGDIAEGYSVSREKKESFPLTVTSAQKNPTAFYLCATSGALTETQYFGPGTRLLVL.